Shown below are 7 T cell receptor beta chains from a single sample sequenced in a study of cytomegalovirus exposure and HLA in healthy donors. Primers included in the PCR were 60 Vbeta and 13 Jbeta primers. The assay was immunoSEQ multiplex PCR, and TCRdb's table has in-frame clones only and misses some. The sample contains about 140,000 clones, approximately 70% of which appear only once. The specimen sequenced was PBMCs. The receptors stem from a woman aged 25 to 45 in good health and CMV-seronegative.

CDR3 coding DNA: TGTGCCAGCTCCTCCATGCAGGGTGGGACAGATACGCAGTATTTT. Translating it yields CASSSMQGGTDTQYF. This rearrangement joins TRBV18 to TRBJ2-3; possible D gene TRBD1, 5 bases. V gave up 6 bases and J gave up 3 bases, with 16 bases separating them. Germline CDR1 reads KGHSH; CDR2 reads LQKENI. The CDR3 contains 15 residues.

This clone came up a few times. J is TRBJ1-4 and V is TRBV19; TRBD1 agrees at 9 bases. Germline-derived CDR1 and CDR2 are LNHDA and SQIVND (reference sequence). CDR3 length: 14 residues. V was pared by 3 bases and J by 8 bases, with 4 bases of the junction left unmatched. CDR3 region: CASSIGTGYEKLFF. The CDR3 coding sequence is TGTGCCAGTAGTATCGGGACAGGGTACGAAAAACTGTTTTTT.

The V gene is TRBV28, the J gene TRBJ2-4; 14 nucleotides line up with TRBD2. This CDR3 has 15 residues. Germline lookup yields CDR1 MDHEN and CDR2 SYDVKM. V lost 9 bases, J lost 15 bases, and 16 bases stayed unmatched. The CDR3 protein is CASGNIGTSGSFRYF. DNA for the CDR3: TGTGCCAGTGGGAACATAGGGACTAGCGGGAGTTTTCGGTACTTC.

This clone was detected a few times. J is TRBJ2-5 and V is TRBV19, with D tentatively TRBD2 (5 bases). The CDR3 extends over 13 amino acids. With 5 bases removed from V and 9 bases from J, the gap between germline ends came to 16 bases. Germline V gives CDR1 LNHDA, CDR2 SQIVND (reference sequence). The CDR3 region has the DNA TGTGCCAGTAGTCCAGACCCCCAAGCGGCCCAGTACTTC. Amino acids: CASSPDPQAAQYF.

The chain recombines TRBV9 with TRBJ2-3; the match to TRBD1 covers 7 bases. V was pared by 2 bases and J by 2 bases, with 5 bases of the junction left unmatched. In germline, CDR1 is SGDLS, CDR2 YYNGEE. The CDR3 loop spans 15 amino acids. CDR3 coding DNA: TGTGCCAGCAGCGTTACCGGGACAGACACAGATACGCAGTATTTT. As protein: CASSVTGTDTDTQYF.

This clone was picked up one time. The gene calls are TRBV28 and TRBJ2-7; 7 positions agree with TRBD2. The CDR3 consists of 15 residues. Germline lookup yields CDR1 MDHEN and CDR2 SYDVKM. J gave up 0 bases and V 6 bases, and 8 bases lay outside the gene matches. CDR3 in amino acids: CASSLTSDNSYEQYF. Here the CDR3 DNA reads TGTGCCAGCAGCCTTACTAGCGACAACTCCTACGAGCAGTACTTC.

The rearrangement joins TRBV6-1 to TRBJ1-5; D might be TRBD1 (6 bases). V was clipped by 6 bases and J by 7 bases, with 16 bases between them. The germline gives CDR1 MNHNS, CDR2 SASEGT. This CDR3 is 14 amino acids long. For the CDR3, the DNA is TGTGCCAGCAGCCTCAGGGGCGGACGGCAGCCCCAGCATTTT. Its translation: CASSLRGGRQPQHF.